Each of the 9 T cell receptor beta chains below was sequenced from the same sample in a study of OX40 agonist ivuxolimab in advanced cancers. The data were produced by immunoSEQ multiplex PCR, yet TCRdb's version contains in-frame clones alone and is incomplete. The table shows 81,000 or so clones, with around nine tenths occurring only once. The sequencing used CD4+ or CD8+ T cells sorted from blood, collected in a trial of the OX40 agonist ivuxolimab. These receptors all come from an adult with an advanced solid tumor such as melanoma, head and neck, liver or kidney cancer.

This clone was found once. The gene calls are TRBV2 and TRBJ2-4; no clear D. Germline CDR1 is SNHLY and CDR2 is FYNNEI. V lost 1 base to trimming and J lost 7 bases, with 2 bases between them. There are 11 residues in the CDR3. In DNA, the CDR3 is TGTGCCAGCAGTGAAGAGAACATTCAGTACTTC. Protein product: CASSEENIQYF.

This clone has just a few counts. The gene calls are TRBV11-2 and TRBJ1-5; D is unresolved. The CDR3 is 14 amino acids. Deletions cut 5 bases from V and 5 bases from J, with 13 bases between. Germline V gives CDR1 SGHAT, CDR2 FQNNGV. CDR3 amino acids: CASSQGGTDQPQHF. The CDR3 DNA sequence: TGTGCCAGCAGCCAAGGCGGCACCGATCAGCCCCAGCATTTT.

The chain recombines TRBV5-4 with TRBJ2-3; 8 bases are a match to TRBD1. The junction had 7 bases not matched to a gene; V was cut back by 4 bases and J by 6 bases. The CDR3 contains 14 residues. The germline V gene encodes CDR1 SGHNT and CDR2 YYREEE (reference sequence). CDR3 protein: CASSGTGVSDTQYF. The DNA for the CDR3 is TGTGCCAGCAGCGGGACAGGAGTATCGGATACGCAGTATTTT.

This clone was detected once. The gene calls are TRBV7-9 and TRBJ2-5; D gene ambiguous. The germline CDR1 and CDR2 sequences are SEHNR and FQNEAQ (reference sequence). The CDR3 covers 14 residues. Trimming shortened V by 0 bases and J by 4 bases, and 9 bases separated the two germline ends. DNA for the CDR3: TGTGCCAGCAGCTTAGCGCTTGAGCCAGAGACCCAGTACTTC. This sequence encodes CASSLALEPETQYF.

This clone was picked up one time. The chain has TRBV6-5 and TRBJ1-2; TRBD1 matches at 8 bases. The V and J ends lost 6 bases and 2 bases, in that order; junction bases with no gene match: 8. Looked up from germline, CDR1 is MNHEY and CDR2 is SVGAGI. The CDR3 sequence is 15 residues long. The CDR3 DNA is TGTGCCAGCAGAGGGGACAGGACCGGAAACTATGGCTACACCTTC. Translating gives CASRGDRTGNYGYTF.

The chain carries TRBV2 and TRBJ1-3; tentatively, D is TRBD1 (5 bases). The CDR3 length is 15 residues. Looked up from germline, CDR1 is SNHLY and CDR2 is FYNNEI. V lost 6 bases to trimming and J lost 2 bases, with 14 bases between them. CDR3 protein: CASSGGPGPGNTIYF. The CDR3, as DNA: TGTGCCAGCAGCGGAGGCCCGGGACCTGGAAACACCATATATTTT.

The chain recombines TRBV10-3 with TRBJ1-2; no clear D. The CDR3 covers 14 residues. V was pared by 3 bases and J by 4 bases, with 12 bases between. CDR1 is ENHRY, CDR2 SYGVKD, per germline. The CDR3 is CAISDEGFGYGYTF. In DNA, the CDR3 is TGTGCCATCAGTGATGAAGGGTTCGGCTATGGCTACACCTTC.

The rearrangement uses TRBV7-2 and TRBJ2-7, with TRBD2 as a possible D gene (5 bases). V lost 1 base and J 3 bases, leaving 10 bases between the germline ends. CDR1 is SGHTA and CDR2 is FQGNSA in the germline V gene. This CDR3 contains 14 residues. CDR3 protein: CASSLDYGVYEQYF. The DNA for the CDR3 is TGTGCCAGCAGCTTAGATTACGGGGTCTACGAGCAGTACTTC.

This sequence joins TRBV9 and TRBJ2-3; the D gene is possibly TRBD1 (6 bases). Germline CDR1 reads SGDLS; CDR2 reads YYNGEE. The CDR3 is 14 amino acids. The V and J ends lost 4 bases and 6 bases respectively, with 15 bases between them. As DNA, the CDR3 is TGTGCCAGCAGCCCTGTGGGGACACACGATACGCAGTATTTT. Translated: CASSPVGTHDTQYF.